These 26 T cell receptor beta chains were sequenced from one sample in a study of molecular identifiers for immune sequencing clone quantification. One entry per CDR3 protein, called by TCRdb with MiXCR from the PCR reads. The sample shows about 320,000 distinct CDR3 sequences, roughly 23% of them seen only once. The sequenced sample was naive CD8+ T cells from blood, with Jurkat cell RNA spiked in. The subset is: FACS-sorted CD8+CD4-CCR7+CD45RA+ naive T cells. All receptors derive from a human donor in good health. Some libraries in this study had Jurkat cell RNA spiked in.

Comment on this clonotype: A much bigger clone sits one base away, suggesting this may be a read error. V is TRBV6-6 and J is TRBJ2-3; 15 positions match TRBD2. J was trimmed by 5 bases and V by 5 bases; bases with no gene match: 8. The germline V gene encodes CDR1 MNHNY and CDR2 SVGAGI (reference sequence). The CDR3 is 17 amino acids. CDR3 residues: CASSPGLAGGLGDTQYF. CDR3 DNA sequence: TGTGCCAGCAGTCCGGGACTAGCGGGGGGCCTAGGAGATACGCAGTATTTT.

This clonotype appeared a few times. The chain couples TRBV7-8 to TRBJ2-5; 8 bases map to TRBD2. The CDR3 is 15 residues long. The V segment lost 5 bases and the J segment 5 bases; nucleotides outside the gene matches: 10. Germline V gene sequence: CDR1 SGHVS, CDR2 FQNEAQ. The CDR3 DNA is TGTGCCAGCAGCCGAACGGGGGGGCCTATGGAGACCCAGTACTTC. Its translation: CASSRTGGPMETQYF.

There are many counts of this clonotype. V usage is TRBV25-1 and J usage is TRBJ2-1; possibly TRBD1 or TRBD2 for D (5 bases each). The germline V and J ends were trimmed by 2 bases and 9 bases, with 20 bases remaining between them. The CDR3 sequence is 16 residues long. CDR1 is MGHDK and CDR2 is SYGVNS in the germline V gene. The CDR3 sequence: CASSEIVGSPRGEQFF. The CDR3, as DNA: TGTGCCAGCAGTGAAATAGTTGGGTCCCCGAGGGGTGAGCAGTTCTTC.

Comment on this clonotype: A read error may be the cause here, since a much bigger clone is one base away. The V and J genes are TRBV11-2 and TRBJ2-3, with D unclear. The V end lost 5 bases, the J end lost 6 bases, and 15 bases lay between the germline ends. Germline V gene data show CDR1 as SGHAT and CDR2 as FQNNGV. The CDR3 sequence is 14 residues long. The CDR3 sequence is CASSPLSGRDTQYF. The CDR3, as DNA: TGTGCCAGCAGCCCCCTATCGGGCCGCGATACGCAGTATTTT.

This clonotype came up many times. The rearrangement links TRBV6-6 to TRBJ2-3; D possibly corresponds to TRBD2 (6 bases). The CDR3 covers 14 residues. Germline CDR1 and CDR2: MNHNY and SVGAGI (reference sequence). With 2 bases removed from V and 5 bases from J, the gap between germline ends came to 11 bases. The CDR3 DNA is TGTGCCAGCAGTTACCTGCGGGGTGAAGATACGCAGTATTTT. Translated, it gives CASSYLRGEDTQYF.

The V call is TRBV10-3, the J call TRBJ2-7; D gene unclear. Germline CDR1 ENHRY, CDR2 SYGVKD. This CDR3 is built from 18 residues. Trimming stripped 3 bases from V and 2 bases from J, with 23 bases between. The DNA of the CDR3 is TGTGCCATCAGTGATACCCGGCCAGCTTCGCGATATCCCTACGAGCAGTACTTC. Its protein product is CAISDTRPASRYPYEQYF.

This clonotype was detected ten times or more. The rearrangement uses TRBV12-5 and TRBJ2-3; unclear D gene. This CDR3 is built from 16 residues. Germline CDR1 LGHNT, CDR2 FRNRAP. V was clipped by 0 bases and J by 0 bases, with 10 bases between them. CDR3 nucleotide sequence: TGTGCTAGTGGTTTGGTAATACAGACTAGCACAGATACGCAGTATTTT. This translates into CASGLVIQTSTDTQYF.

Turning to this clonotype: No DNA is shown, since the ends of the CDR3 on it are uncertain; the CDR3 is the one TCRdb lists. V usage is TRBV25-1 and J usage is TRBJ2-5. The V gene's germline CDR1 is MGHDK and CDR2 SYGVNS. With termini counted, the CDR3 has 12 amino acids. CDR3: CASSSGQGTQYF.

This clonotype has a count of ten or more. The V call is TRBV6-5, the J call TRBJ2-7; D uncertain. V was cut by 6 bases and J by 0 bases, with 6 bases left in between. Germline CDR1 and CDR2: MNHEY and SVGAGI. This CDR3 spans 12 amino acids. The CDR3 DNA sequence: TGTGCCAGCAGGAGCTTCTCCTACGAGCAGTACTTC. The encoded protein is CASRSFSYEQYF.

This clonotype was seen many times. The chain combines TRBV20-1 with TRBJ2-7, with 7 bases fitting TRBD1. V shed 5 bases and J 3 bases; nucleotides not matched to a gene: 7. The CDR3 is 13 residues long. Germline V CDR1 and CDR2: DFQATT, SNEGSKA (reference sequence). The CDR3 DNA sequence: TGCAGTGCTGCCGGGACAGAGTTCTACGAGCAGTACTTC. Translating it yields CSAAGTEFYEQYF.

This clonotype was seen a handful of times. The J gene is TRBJ2-3, the V gene TRBV10-3, with 10 bases matching TRBD2. The germline CDR1 and CDR2 sequences are ENHRY and SYGVKD. Losses at the gene ends were 3 bases for V and 4 bases for J; bases not matched to a gene: 7. The CDR3 extends over 16 amino acids. CDR3 residues: CAISDPTSGNADTQYF. CDR3 nucleotides: TGTGCCATCAGTGACCCCACTAGCGGGAACGCAGATACGCAGTATTTT.

In its sample, this clonotype was seen many times. The chain carries TRBV28 and TRBJ1-6; D remains unclear. CDR1 is MDHEN, CDR2 SYDVKM, per germline. CDR3 size: 9 residues. Trimming left V 5 bases short and J 13 bases short, with 3 bases between. The CDR3 nucleotides read TGTGCCAGCAGTCCCCCCCTCCACTTT. This sequence encodes CASSPPLHF.

The sample holds many counts of this clonotype. The gene calls are TRBV6-5 and TRBJ2-3, with 8 bases identical to TRBD1. V trimming: 6 bases; J trimming: 4 bases; junction bases outside the gene matches: 9. The germline V gene encodes CDR1 MNHEY and CDR2 SVGAGI. The CDR3 has 15 residues. CDR3: CASRASQGAADTQYF. The CDR3 bases are TGTGCCAGCAGAGCAAGTCAGGGGGCTGCAGATACGCAGTATTTT.

This clonotype was picked up a small number of times. This chain links TRBV29-1 with TRBJ2-3, with 9 bases aligning to TRBD2. This CDR3 comprises 15 residues. Trimming took 6 bases from V and 0 from J; bases not matched to a gene: 7. The germline V gene encodes CDR1 SQVTM and CDR2 ANQGSEA. For the CDR3, the DNA is TGCAGCGTCGATCTAGCGGGAATTAGCACAGATACGCAGTATTTT. The encoded protein is CSVDLAGISTDTQYF.

This clonotype appeared a few times. The chain recombines TRBV2 with TRBJ1-2; D call uncertain. CDR1 is SNHLY, CDR2 FYNNEI, per germline. Trimming left V 1 base short and J 5 bases short, with 17 bases between. The CDR3 has 16 amino acids. The CDR3: CASSEGDGRNFYGYTF. The CDR3 DNA reads TGTGCCAGCAGTGAAGGAGACGGGAGAAACTTTTATGGCTACACCTTC.

This clonotype turned up a few times. This chain connects TRBV2 to TRBJ2-1; 8 nucleotides match TRBD1. This CDR3 has 15 residues. The trim removed 0 bases at V and 5 bases at J, leaving 3 bases unmatched. Germline V lookup: CDR1 SNHLY, CDR2 FYNNEI. In DNA, the CDR3 is TGTGCCAGCAGTGAAGCTGGACAGGGTAACAATGAGCAGTTCTTC. Protein product: CASSEAGQGNNEQFF. The complete variable domain, with remaining parts taken from reference TRBV2 and TRBJ2-1, reads EPEVTQTPSHQVTQMGQEVILRCVPISNHLYFYWYRQILGQKVEFLVSFYNNEISEKSEIFDDQFSVERPDGSNFTLKIRSTKLEDSAMYFCASSEAGQGNNEQFFGPGTRLTVL.

This clonotype was observed a single time. Just one base apart from a much larger clone, this may be a read error. The chain has TRBV12-3 or TRBV12-4 and TRBJ2-7; D remains unclear. The CDR3 extends over 12 amino acids. In DNA form, the CDR3 reads TGTGACAGCAGTTTTTGGAAAGGGGAGCAGTACTTC. Its protein product is CDSSFWKGEQYF.

The rearrangement joins TRBV27 to TRBJ2-3, with a weak D call TRBD1 (6 bases). The germline V gene encodes CDR1 MNHEY and CDR2 SMNVEV (reference sequence). V was pared by 8 bases and J by 7 bases, with 19 bases between. The CDR3 has 14 residues. The CDR3, as DNA: TGTGCCAGCGCTTATCAGGGGATTGTAAATACGCAGTATTTT. Translating gives CASAYQGIVNTQYF.

As to this clonotype: Here the CDR3 omits its conserved ending phenylalanine or tryptophan, so a read error is the likely source. The DNA is omitted, as the CDR3 cannot be located on it reliably, and the CDR3 follows TCRdb's listing. The V call is TRBV29-1, the J call TRBJ1-4; the table gives TRBD1 as D, unverified against the DNA. The germline V gene encodes CDR1 SQVTM and CDR2 ANQGSEA. The CDR3 totals 17 residues, both ends included. The CDR3 sequence: CSVEGGESFATNEKLFS.

V gene TRBV6-2 or TRBV6-3 combines with J gene TRBJ2-2; D not certain. Germline CDR1 MNHEY, CDR2 SVGEGT. This CDR3 contains 13 residues. V was clipped by 3 bases and J by 6 bases, with 8 bases between them. CDR3 sequence: CASSYYSPGELFF. The CDR3 DNA reads TGTGCCAGCAGTTATTACAGCCCCGGGGAGCTGTTTTTT.

This chain links TRBV18 with TRBJ1-1; TRBD1 is a possible D gene (5 bases). This CDR3 spans 22 amino acids. Germline CDR1 reads KGHSH; CDR2 reads LQKENI. The V and J ends lost 1 base and 0 bases respectively, with 30 bases between them. The CDR3 sequence is CASSPLWPQPKTETAMNTEAFF. CDR3 nucleotide sequence: TGTGCCAGCTCACCACTTTGGCCGCAGCCGAAGACAGAAACAGCCATGAACACTGAAGCTTTCTTT.

This clonotype was recorded at least ten times. The J gene is TRBJ1-1, the V gene TRBV5-1; D is perhaps TRBD1 (6 bases). Germline V gives CDR1 SGHRS, CDR2 YFSETQ. Trimming cost V 4 bases and J 2 bases, with 21 bases left between them. The CDR3 covers 17 residues. CDR3 protein: CASSPTRPGQYNTEAFF. The CDR3 DNA is TGCGCCAGCAGCCCCACGAGACCGGGACAATACAACACTGAAGCTTTCTTT.

This clonotype was recorded a few times. This chain connects TRBV11-2 to TRBJ2-3, with D possibly TRBD1 on 6 matching bases. Germline CDR1 is SGHAT and CDR2 is FQNNGV. This CDR3 has 15 residues. V was shortened by 5 bases and J by 0 bases, with 12 bases between the two germline ends. The chain's CDR3 is CASSRTEASTDTQYF. The CDR3 nucleotides are TGTGCCAGCAGCAGGACAGAAGCTAGCACAGATACGCAGTATTTT.

This clonotype was observed at least ten times. The J gene is TRBJ1-1, the V gene TRBV6-5; D may be TRBD1 (5 bases). Trimming took off 2 bases at V and 2 bases at J, with 9 bases between the two ends. Germline V lookup: CDR1 MNHEY, CDR2 SVGAGI. This CDR3 comprises 14 residues. This chain's CDR3 is CASSYRQLNTEAFF. CDR3 bases: TGTGCCAGCAGTTACCGACAGTTAAACACTGAAGCTTTCTTT.

With respect to this clonotype: A much larger clone sits a single nucleotide away, making a read error possible. The chain couples TRBV5-6 to TRBJ1-1; D uncertain. V lost 0 bases to trimming and J lost 10 bases, with 10 bases between them. CDR1 and CDR2 from the germline V gene are SGHDT and YYEEEE. CDR3 length: 12 residues. The CDR3 region has the DNA TGTGCCAGCAGCTTGGTAGGCGCTGGAGCTTTCTTT. This codes for CASSLVGAGAFF.

This clonotype was seen at least ten times. CDR3 sequence reads: CASNPGLAGESDEQYF. The CDR3 DNA follows: TGTGCCAGCAATCCCGGGCTAGCGGGAGAATCGGACGAGCAGTACTTC. The V and J genes are TRBV2 and TRBJ2-7; 10 bases are a match to TRBD2. The germline V gene has CDR1 SNHLY and CDR2 FYNNEI. After removal of 7 bases from V and 5 bases from J, the junction contained 14 bases not matched to a gene. There are 16 residues in the CDR3.